This TCR beta chain was sequenced for a study of cytomegalovirus exposure and HLA in healthy donors. Overall study results and limits: In a later analysis, specific HLA alleles were associated with 15,000 to 20,000 TCR beta sequences at a 0.05 false discovery rate.

CDR1 and CDR2 from the germline V gene are LGHNA and YSLEER. Trimming shortened V by 0 bases and J by 11 bases, and 19 bases separated the two germline ends. This CDR3 has 15 amino acids. In regard to this clone: Its antigen is not known.

PCR amplification relied on 60 Vbeta primers (plus 13 Jbeta primers). TCRdb's copy holds only in-frame clones and misses some; the assay was immunoSEQ multiplex PCR. This sample has 150,000 to 200,000 clones, with around 79% found just once. The chain joins TRBV4-3 to TRBJ1-1; a weak D match, TRBD1 (6 bases). This TCR derives from a male donor in good health and CMV-seropositive. The sequencing sample was made of PBMCs. The CDR3 here is CASSQEVGGGREAFF. CDR3 coding DNA: TGCGCCAGCAGCCAAGAAGTAGGGGGGGGGCGCGAGGCTTTCTTT.